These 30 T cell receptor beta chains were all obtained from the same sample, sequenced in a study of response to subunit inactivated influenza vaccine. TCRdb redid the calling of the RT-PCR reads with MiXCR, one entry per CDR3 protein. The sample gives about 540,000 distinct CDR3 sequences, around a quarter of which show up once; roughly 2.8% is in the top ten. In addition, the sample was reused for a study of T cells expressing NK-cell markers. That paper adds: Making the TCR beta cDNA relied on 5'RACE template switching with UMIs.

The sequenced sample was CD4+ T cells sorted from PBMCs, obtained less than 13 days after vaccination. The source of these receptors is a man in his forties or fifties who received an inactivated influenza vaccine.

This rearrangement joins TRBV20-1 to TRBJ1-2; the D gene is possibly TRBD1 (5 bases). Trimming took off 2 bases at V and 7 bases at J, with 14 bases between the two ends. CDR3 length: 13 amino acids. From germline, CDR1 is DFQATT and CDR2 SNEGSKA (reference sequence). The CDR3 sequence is CSARLKPGLGYTF. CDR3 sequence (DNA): TGCAGTGCTAGACTAAAACCGGGGCTTGGCTACACCTTC.

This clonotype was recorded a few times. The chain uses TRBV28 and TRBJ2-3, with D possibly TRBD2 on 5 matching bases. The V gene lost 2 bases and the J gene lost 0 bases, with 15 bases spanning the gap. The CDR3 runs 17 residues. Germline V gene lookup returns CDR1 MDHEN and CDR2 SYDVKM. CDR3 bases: TGTGCCAGCAGTTTAATAGAGCTAGCCGGTAGCACAGATACGCAGTATTTT. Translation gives CASSLIELAGSTDTQYF.

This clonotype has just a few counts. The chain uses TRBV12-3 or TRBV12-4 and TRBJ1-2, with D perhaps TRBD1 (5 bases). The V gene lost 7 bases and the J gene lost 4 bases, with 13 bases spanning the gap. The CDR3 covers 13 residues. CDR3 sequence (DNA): TGTGCCAGCACTACCTGGGGGGGCTATGGCTACACCTTC. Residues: CASTTWGGYGYTF.

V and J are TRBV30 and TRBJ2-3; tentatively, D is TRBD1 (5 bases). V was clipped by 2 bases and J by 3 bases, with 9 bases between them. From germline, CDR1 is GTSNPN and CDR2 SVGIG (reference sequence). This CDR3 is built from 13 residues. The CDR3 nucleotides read TGTGCCTGGAGTAAGCAGGGAACAGATACGCAGTATTTT. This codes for CAWSKQGTDTQYF.

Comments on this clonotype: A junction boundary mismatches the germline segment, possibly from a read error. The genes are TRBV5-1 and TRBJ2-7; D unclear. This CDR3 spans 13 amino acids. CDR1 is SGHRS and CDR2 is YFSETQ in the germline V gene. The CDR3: CASSLVATYEQYF. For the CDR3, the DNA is TGTGCCAGCAGCTTGGTCGCGACCTACGAGCAGTACTTC. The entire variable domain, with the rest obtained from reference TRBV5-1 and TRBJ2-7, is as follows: KAGVTQTPRYLIKTRGQQVTLSCSPISGHRSVSWYQQTPGQGLQFLFEYFSETQRNKGNFPGRFSGRQFSNSRSEMNVSTLELGDSALYLCASSLVATYEQYFGPGTRLTVT.

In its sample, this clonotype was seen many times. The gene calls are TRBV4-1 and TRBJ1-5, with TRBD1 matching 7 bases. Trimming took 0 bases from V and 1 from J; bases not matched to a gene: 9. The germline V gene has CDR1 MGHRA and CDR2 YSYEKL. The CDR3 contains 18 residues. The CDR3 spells CASSQDSAGGLSNQPQHF. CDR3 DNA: TGCGCCAGCAGCCAAGATTCGGCAGGGGGTCTCAGCAATCAGCCCCAGCATTTT.

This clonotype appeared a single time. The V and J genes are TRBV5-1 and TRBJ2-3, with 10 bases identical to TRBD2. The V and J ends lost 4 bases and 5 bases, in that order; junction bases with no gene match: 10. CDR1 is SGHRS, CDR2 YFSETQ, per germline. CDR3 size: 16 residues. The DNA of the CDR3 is TGCGCCAGCAGCCCGGTTGCTAGCGGGAGTTTAGATACGCAGTATTTT. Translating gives CASSPVASGSLDTQYF.

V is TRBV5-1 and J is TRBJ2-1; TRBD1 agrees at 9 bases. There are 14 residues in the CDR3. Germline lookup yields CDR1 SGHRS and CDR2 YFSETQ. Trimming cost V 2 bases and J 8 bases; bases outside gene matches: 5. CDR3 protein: CASSFRTGEYEQFF. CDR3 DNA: TGCGCCAGCAGCTTTCGGACAGGGGAGTATGAGCAGTTCTTC. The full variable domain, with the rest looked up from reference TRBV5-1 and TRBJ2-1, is KAGVTQTPRYLIKTRGQQVTLSCSPISGHRSVSWYQQTPGQGLQFLFEYFSETQRNKGNFPGRFSGRQFSNSRSEMNVSTLELGDSALYLCASSFRTGEYEQFFGPGTRLTVL.

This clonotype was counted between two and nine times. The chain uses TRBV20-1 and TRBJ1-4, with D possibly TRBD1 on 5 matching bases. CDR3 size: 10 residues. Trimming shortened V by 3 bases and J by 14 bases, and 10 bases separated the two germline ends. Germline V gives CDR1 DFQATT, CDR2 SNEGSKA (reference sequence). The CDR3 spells CSARNQGLFF. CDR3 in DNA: TGCAGTGCTAGGAATCAGGGCCTGTTTTTT.

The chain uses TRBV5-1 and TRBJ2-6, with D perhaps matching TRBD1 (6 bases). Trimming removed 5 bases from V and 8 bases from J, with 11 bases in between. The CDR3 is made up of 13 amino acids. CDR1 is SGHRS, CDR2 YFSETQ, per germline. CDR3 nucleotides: TGCGCCAGCAGAGAGGGACACCCCAACGTCCTGACTTTC. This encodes CASREGHPNVLTF. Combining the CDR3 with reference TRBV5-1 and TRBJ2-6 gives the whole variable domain KAGVTQTPRYLIKTRGQQVTLSCSPISGHRSVSWYQQTPGQGLQFLFEYFSETQRNKGNFPGRFSGRQFSNSRSEMNVSTLELGDSALYLCASREGHPNVLTFGAGSRLTVL.

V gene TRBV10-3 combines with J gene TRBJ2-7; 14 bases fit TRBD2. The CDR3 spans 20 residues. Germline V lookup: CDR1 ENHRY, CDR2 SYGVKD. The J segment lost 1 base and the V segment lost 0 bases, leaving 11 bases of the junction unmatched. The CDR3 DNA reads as TGTGCCATCAGTGAGTCGTTACCGGGACTAGCGGGAGTAGGGTCCTACGAGCAGTACTTC. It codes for CAISESLPGLAGVGSYEQYF.

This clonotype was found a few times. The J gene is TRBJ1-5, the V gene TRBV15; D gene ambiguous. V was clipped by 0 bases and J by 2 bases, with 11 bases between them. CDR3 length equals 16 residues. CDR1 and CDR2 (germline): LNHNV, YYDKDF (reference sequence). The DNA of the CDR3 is TGTGCCACCAGCAGAGATAGTCGCCCGGGCAATCAGCCCCAGCATTTT. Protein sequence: CATSRDSRPGNQPQHF. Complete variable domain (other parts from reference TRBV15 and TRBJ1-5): DAMVIQNPRYQVTQFGKPVTLSCSQTLNHNVMYWYQQKSSQAPKLLFHYYDKDFNNEADTPDNFQSRRPNTSFCFLDIRSPGLGDTAMYLCATSRDSRPGNQPQHFGDGTRLSIL.

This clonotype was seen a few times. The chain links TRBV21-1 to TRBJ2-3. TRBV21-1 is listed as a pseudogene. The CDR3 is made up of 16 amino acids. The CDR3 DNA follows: TGTGCCAGCAGCAAGTTGCGGTTTTCTAGCACAGATACGCAGTATTTT. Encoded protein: CASSKLRFSSTDTQYF.

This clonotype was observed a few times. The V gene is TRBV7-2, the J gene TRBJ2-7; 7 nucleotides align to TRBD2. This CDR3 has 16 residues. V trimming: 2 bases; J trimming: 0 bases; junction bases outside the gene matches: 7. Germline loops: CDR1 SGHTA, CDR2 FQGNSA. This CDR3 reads CASSLRSSGSSYEQYF. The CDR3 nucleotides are TGTGCCAGCAGCTTAAGGTCTAGCGGAAGCTCCTACGAGCAGTACTTC.

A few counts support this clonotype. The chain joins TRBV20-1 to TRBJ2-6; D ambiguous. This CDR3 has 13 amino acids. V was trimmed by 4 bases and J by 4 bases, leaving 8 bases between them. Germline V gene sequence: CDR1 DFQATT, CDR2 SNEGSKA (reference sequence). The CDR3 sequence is CSATRSGANVLTF. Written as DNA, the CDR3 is TGCAGTGCTACCCGGTCGGGGGCCAACGTCCTGACTTTC.

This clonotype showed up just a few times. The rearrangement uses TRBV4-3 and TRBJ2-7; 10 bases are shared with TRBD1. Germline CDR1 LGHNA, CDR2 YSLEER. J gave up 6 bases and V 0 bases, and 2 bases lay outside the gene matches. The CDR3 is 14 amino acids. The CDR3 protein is CASSQDGQGGEQYF. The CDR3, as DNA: TGCGCCAGCAGCCAAGATGGACAGGGGGGCGAGCAGTACTTC.

CDR3 nucleotides: TGCGCCAGCAGCTTGGAGGCTAGCGGGAGCGAGCAGTACTTC. Its translation: CASSLEASGSEQYF. The V call is TRBV5-1, the J call TRBJ2-7; 10 bases agree with TRBD2. Germline loops: CDR1 SGHRS, CDR2 YFSETQ. This CDR3 is 14 amino acids long. The V segment lost 0 bases and the J segment 6 bases; nucleotides outside the gene matches: 3.

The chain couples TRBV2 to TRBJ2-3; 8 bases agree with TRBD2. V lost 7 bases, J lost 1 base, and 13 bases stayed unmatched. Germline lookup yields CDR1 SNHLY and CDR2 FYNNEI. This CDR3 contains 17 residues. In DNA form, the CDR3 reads TGTGCCAGCAAGGTAGAAGTAACTAGCGGACGCACAGATACGCAGTATTTT. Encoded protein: CASKVEVTSGRTDTQYF.

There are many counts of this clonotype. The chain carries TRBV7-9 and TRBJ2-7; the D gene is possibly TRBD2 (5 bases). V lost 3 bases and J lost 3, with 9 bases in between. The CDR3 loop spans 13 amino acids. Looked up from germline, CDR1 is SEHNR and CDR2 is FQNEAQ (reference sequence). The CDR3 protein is CASSLRADYEQYF. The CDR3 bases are TGTGCCAGCAGCTTGAGGGCAGACTACGAGCAGTACTTC.

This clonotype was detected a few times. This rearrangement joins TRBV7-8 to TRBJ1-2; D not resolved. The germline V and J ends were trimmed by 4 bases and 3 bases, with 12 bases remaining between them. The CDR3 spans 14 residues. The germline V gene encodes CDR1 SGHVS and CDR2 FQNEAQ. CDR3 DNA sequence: TGTGCCAGCAGCTCGCGCTCTGGGGACTATGGCTACACCTTC. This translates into CASSSRSGDYGYTF.

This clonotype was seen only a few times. The CDR3 spells CASSLGTSGTFYYEQYF. Written as DNA, the CDR3 is TGTGCCAGCAGCTTAGGGACTAGCGGGACTTTCTACTACGAGCAGTACTTC. This chain uses TRBV7-2 with TRBJ2-7; 12 bases match TRBD2. The V and J ends lost 1 base and 3 bases, in that order; junction bases with no gene match: 7. Germline V lookup: CDR1 SGHTA, CDR2 FQGNSA. The CDR3 is made up of 17 amino acids. Full variable domain (missing parts from reference TRBV7-2 and TRBJ2-7): GAGVSQSPSNKVTEKGKDVELRCDPISGHTALYWYRQSLGQGLEFLIYFQGNSAPDKSGLPSDRFSAERTGGSVSTLTIQRTQQEDSAVYLCASSLGTSGTFYYEQYFGPGTRLTVT.

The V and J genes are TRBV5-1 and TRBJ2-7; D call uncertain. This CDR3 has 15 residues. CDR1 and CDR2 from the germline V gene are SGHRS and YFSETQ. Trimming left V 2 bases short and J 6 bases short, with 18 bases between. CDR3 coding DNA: TGCGCCAGCAGCTTTAGATCGGCTGGAGCCCGCGAGCAGTACTTC. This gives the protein CASSFRSAGAREQYF.

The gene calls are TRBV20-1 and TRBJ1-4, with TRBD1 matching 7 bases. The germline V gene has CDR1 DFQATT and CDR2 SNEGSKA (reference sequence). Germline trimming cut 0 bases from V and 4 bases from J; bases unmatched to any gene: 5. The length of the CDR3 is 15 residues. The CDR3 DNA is TGCAGTGCTAGAGATATTCACAGGGGTAATGAAAAACTGTTTTTT. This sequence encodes CSARDIHRGNEKLFF.

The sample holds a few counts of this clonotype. CDR3 amino acids: CASSLVGLDKETQYF. In DNA, the CDR3 is TGTGCCAGCAGCTTAGTGGGACTAGACAAAGAGACCCAGTACTTC. The chain joins TRBV7-9 to TRBJ2-5, with TRBD2 matching over 8 bases. V gave up 1 base and J gave up 3 bases; unmatched junction bases: 4. Germline CDR1 SEHNR, CDR2 FQNEAQ (reference sequence). This CDR3 has 15 residues.

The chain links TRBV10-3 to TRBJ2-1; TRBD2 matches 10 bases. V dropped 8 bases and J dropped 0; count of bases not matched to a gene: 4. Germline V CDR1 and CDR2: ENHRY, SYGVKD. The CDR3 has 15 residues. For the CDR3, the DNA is TGTGCCATCCAGGCTAGCGGGAGCTCCTACAATGAGCAGTTCTTC. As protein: CAIQASGSSYNEQFF.

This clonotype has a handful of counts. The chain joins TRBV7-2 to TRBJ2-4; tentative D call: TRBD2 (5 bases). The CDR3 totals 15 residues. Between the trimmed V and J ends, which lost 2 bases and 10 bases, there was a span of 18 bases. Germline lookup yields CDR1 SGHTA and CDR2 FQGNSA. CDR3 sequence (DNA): TGTGCCAGCAGCTTAATCTCTAACATAGGAGGTATTCAGTACTTC. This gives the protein CASSLISNIGGIQYF.

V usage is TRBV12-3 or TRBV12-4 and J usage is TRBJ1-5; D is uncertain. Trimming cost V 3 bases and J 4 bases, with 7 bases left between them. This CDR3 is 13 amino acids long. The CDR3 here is CASSLRINQPQHF. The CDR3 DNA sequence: TGTGCCAGCAGTTTGCGGATTAATCAGCCCCAGCATTTT.

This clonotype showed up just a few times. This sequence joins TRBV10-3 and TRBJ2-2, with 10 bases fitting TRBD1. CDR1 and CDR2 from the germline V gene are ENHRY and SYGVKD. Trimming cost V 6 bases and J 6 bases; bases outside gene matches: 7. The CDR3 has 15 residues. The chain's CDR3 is CAIRTGTGDAGELFF. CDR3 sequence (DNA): TGTGCCATCAGAACCGGGACAGGGGATGCCGGGGAGCTGTTTTTT.

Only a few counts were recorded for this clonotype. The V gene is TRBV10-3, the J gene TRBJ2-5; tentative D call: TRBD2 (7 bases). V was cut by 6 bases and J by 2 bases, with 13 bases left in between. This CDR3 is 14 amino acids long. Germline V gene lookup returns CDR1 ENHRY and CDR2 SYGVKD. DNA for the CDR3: TGTGCCATCAGCGCGCGGGGGCCTCAAGAGACCCAGTACTTC. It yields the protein CAISARGPQETQYF.

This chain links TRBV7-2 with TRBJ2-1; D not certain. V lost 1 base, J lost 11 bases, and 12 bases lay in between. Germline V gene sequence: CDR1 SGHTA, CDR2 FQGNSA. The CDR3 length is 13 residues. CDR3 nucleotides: TGTGCCAGCAGCTTAGGTCGGCTGGAGAAGCAGTTCTTC. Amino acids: CASSLGRLEKQFF.